The 6 T cell receptor beta chains in this list originate from one sample, sequenced in a study of T cell repertoires in cytomegalovirus infection. TCRdb ran MiXCR on the reads and lists one entry per CDR3 protein. The sample shows 650,000 to 900,000 distinct CDR3 sequences, almost 30% of them seen only once. For these receptors, no antigen is known. The source material was cultured CD8+ T cells from PBMCs, sampled from culture after CMV antigen stimulation. The receptor source for this set is a human donor in good health (CMV status not recorded). Some clones in this sample may be carry-over from other donors' samples.

The V and J genes are TRBV7-9 and TRBJ1-6; 9 positions match TRBD1. Trimming removed 0 bases from V and 9 bases from J; junction bases left unmatched: 3. The CDR3 covers 15 residues. Germline V gene lookup returns CDR1 SEHNR and CDR2 FQNEAQ (reference sequence). CDR3 nucleotide sequence: TGTGCCAGCAGCTTAGCGGACAGGGGCCCTTCACCCCTCCACTTT. Translated: CASSLADRGPSPLHF.

The chain carries TRBV7-9 and TRBJ2-1; the match to TRBD1 covers 8 bases. CDR1 is SEHNR and CDR2 is FQNEAQ in the germline V gene (reference sequence). The CDR3 length is 17 residues. The V and J ends lost 0 bases and 0 bases, in that order; junction bases with no gene match: 4. CDR3 amino acids: CASSLAWQGASYNEQFF. DNA for the CDR3: TGTGCCAGCAGCTTAGCGTGGCAGGGGGCCTCCTACAATGAGCAGTTCTTC. Variable domain in full (rest from reference TRBV7-9 and TRBJ2-1): DTGVSQNPRHKITKRGQNVTFRCDPISEHNRLYWYRQTLGQGPEFLTYFQNEAQLEKSRLLSDRFSAERPKGSFSTLEIQRTEQGDSAMYLCASSLAWQGASYNEQFFGPGTRLTVL.

The chain links TRBV10-3 to TRBJ1-1; perhaps TRBD1 as D (5 bases). The CDR3 has 16 residues. Trimming took off 4 bases at V and 4 bases at J, with 19 bases between the two ends. In germline, CDR1 is ENHRY, CDR2 SYGVKD. The CDR3 DNA follows: TGTGCCATCAGTGTGGTCATGGGGGGAGAAAGCACTGAAGCTTTCTTT. This gives the protein CAISVVMGGESTEAFF.

CDR3 sequence: CATRQASTDTQYF. The CDR3 coding sequence is TGTGCCACCAGACAGGCTAGCACAGATACGCAGTATTTT. The chain uses TRBV24-1 and TRBJ2-3; tentatively, D is TRBD1 (5 bases). The CDR3 has 13 amino acids. The V gene lost 7 bases and the J gene lost 0 bases, with 7 bases spanning the gap. Per the germline V gene, CDR1 is KGHDR and CDR2 is SFDVKD.

The chain is built from TRBV5-8 and TRBJ2-7; no clear D gene. CDR3 length: 14 residues. V lost 2 bases to trimming and J lost 3 bases, with 12 bases between them. Germline CDR1 reads SGHTS; CDR2 reads YDEGEE. The CDR3 sequence: CASSFSPGGYEQYV. The CDR3 region has the DNA TGTGCCAGCAGCTTCTCCCCGGGCGGCTACGAGCAGTACGTC.

This clonotype was counted once. Given a much more abundant clone one base away, this may be a read error. The chain links TRBV28 to TRBJ1-5; TRBD1 is a possible D gene (5 bases). Trimming pared 3 bases from V and 0 bases from J, leaving 15 bases between. Germline V lookup: CDR1 MDHEN, CDR2 SYDVKM. CDR3 length equals 17 residues. CDR3 coding DNA: TGTGCCAGCAGTTTTCCCCGCTGTGGGGGTAGCAATCAGCCCCAGCATTTT. It translates to CASSFPRCGGSNQPQHF.